The rows below give T cell receptor beta chains drawn from one sample of a study of blood T cell repertoires in COVID-19. Repertoires were generated with immunoSEQ multiplex PCR, while TCRdb's copy carries only in-frame clones and drops some. The table lists some 130,000 clones, about 80% of them singletons. Sequenced input: PBMCs or T cells enriched from blood (not recorded which). All receptors derive from a man aged 35 to 55 with acute COVID-19. The CDR3 runs from the conserved cysteine through the conserved F or W. The D gene is left open where the match is weak. Expanded clones get a size class; other rows say once, few or many, or leave the size out.

J gene: TRBJ2-1
V gene: TRBV5-1
clone size: NA
D gene: TRBD2
CDR3 DNA: TGCGCCAGCAGCTTGGCCATTGCTAGCGGGGGTTACAATGAGCAGTTCTTC
CDR3 protein: CASSLAIASGGYNEQFF

J gene: TRBJ2-3
V gene: TRBV2
clone size: NA
D gene: TRBD1
CDR3 DNA: TGTGCCAGCAGAGGGACAGGGTCCGCAGATACGCAGTATTTT
CDR3 protein: CASRGTGSADTQYF

J gene: TRBJ2-5
V gene: TRBV5-4
clone size: once
D gene: TRBD1
CDR3 DNA: TGTGCCAGCAGCTTTAACGAGGGGGCCTCGGGAGAGACCCAGTACTTC
CDR3 protein: CASSFNEGASGETQYF

J gene: TRBJ2-7
V gene: TRBV25-1
clone size: NA
D gene: NA
CDR3 DNA: TGTGCCAGCAGTGACCCCGGGTCCACCTACGAGCAGTACTTC
CDR3 protein: CASSDPGSTYEQYF

J gene: TRBJ1-1
V gene: TRBV2
clone size: NA
D gene: NA
CDR3 DNA: TGTGCCAGCACCCCGAGCAGGGGATTCCTGAACACTGAAGCTTTCTTT
CDR3 protein: CASTPSRGFLNTEAFF

J gene: TRBJ1-4
V gene: TRBV9
clone size: few
D gene: TRBD1
CDR3 DNA: TGTGCCAGCAGCGGGGGACAGGGTCATAATGAAAAACTGTTTTTT
CDR3 protein: CASSGGQGHNEKLFF

J gene: TRBJ2-1
V gene: TRBV19
clone size: NA
D gene: NA
CDR3 DNA: TGTGCCAGTAGGGCGGGAAGCTCCTACAATGAGCAGTTCTTC
CDR3 protein: CASRAGSSYNEQFF

J gene: TRBJ2-5
V gene: TRBV7-2
clone size: NA
D gene: TRBD1
CDR3 DNA: TGTGCCAGCACCACGGACAGGGTAGAGACCCAGTACTTC
CDR3 protein: CASTTDRVETQYF

J gene: TRBJ2-7
V gene: TRBV7-3
clone size: NA
D gene: TRBD1
CDR3 DNA: TGTGCCAGCAGTCTTTCCGGGACAGGGGGCGAGCAGTACTTC
CDR3 protein: CASSLSGTGGEQYF

J gene: TRBJ2-1
V gene: TRBV10-3
clone size: NA
D gene: TRBD2
CDR3 DNA: TGTGCCATCAGTGACCGACTAGCGGGAGTGGGCAATGAGCAGTTCTTC
CDR3 protein: CAISDRLAGVGNEQFF

J gene: TRBJ1-1
V gene: TRBV6-5
clone size: NA
D gene: NA
CDR3 DNA: TGTGCCACCTTCGGCCAGGTGAACACTGAAGCTTTCTTT
CDR3 protein: CATFGQVNTEAFF

J gene: TRBJ1-3
V gene: TRBV19
clone size: NA
D gene: NA
CDR3 DNA: TGTGCCAGCCCAGGTACTGGAAACACCATATATTTT
CDR3 protein: CASPGTGNTIYF

J gene: TRBJ1-5
V gene: TRBV24-1
clone size: NA
D gene: NA
CDR3 DNA: TGTGCCACCAGTGATTTGAGCAGCAATCAGCCCCAGCATTTT
CDR3 protein: CATSDLSSNQPQHF

J gene: TRBJ1-1
V gene: TRBV19
clone size: few
D gene: NA
CDR3 DNA: TGTGCCAGTAGTATATTCGAGCCAGGCAACACTGAAGCTTTCTTT
CDR3 protein: CASSIFEPGNTEAFF

J gene: TRBJ2-2
V gene: TRBV5-4
clone size: NA
D gene: NA
CDR3 DNA: TGTGCCAGCAGCTTGCACTGGTCCTCGGGCACCGGGGAGCTGTTTTTT
CDR3 protein: CASSLHWSSGTGELFF

J gene: TRBJ2-1
V gene: TRBV5-1
clone size: NA
D gene: TRBD1
CDR3 DNA: TGCGCCAGCAGCTTGTCGGGACAGATCAATGAGCAGTTCTTC
CDR3 protein: CASSLSGQINEQFF

J gene: TRBJ1-1
V gene: TRBV6-5
clone size: NA
D gene: TRBD1
CDR3 DNA: TGTGCCAGCTGTCAGGACAGGGGAGGAGGGACTGAAGCTTTCTTT
CDR3 protein: CASCQDRGGGTEAFF